The 18 T cell receptor beta chains below were found in one sample sequenced in a study of shared clonotypes between healthy human individuals. The repertoire was sequenced with immunoSEQ multiplex PCR; TCRdb's copy has only in-frame clones and lacks some. Of 450,000 or so clones in the sample, approximately 77% were seen once. Sequencing used PBMCs. These receptors came from a woman in her forties in good health. Some clones in this sample may be carry-over from other donors' samples.

This rearrangement joins TRBV5-1 to TRBJ1-2; 7 bases are shared with TRBD1. CDR3 size: 14 residues. The germline V gene encodes CDR1 SGHRS and CDR2 YFSETQ. V was pared by 2 bases and J by 7 bases, with 8 bases of the junction left unmatched. This CDR3 is CASSLPTGDAGYTF. In nucleotides, the CDR3 is TGCGCCAGCAGCTTACCCACAGGGGATGCTGGCTACACCTTC.

This clone appeared many times. The sample contains more than one DNA sequence encoding this CDR3. J is TRBJ2-6 and V is TRBV6-5; no reliable D call. The CDR3 contains 14 residues. CDR1 and CDR2 (germline): MNHEY, SVGAGI. V was trimmed by 2 bases and J by 0 bases, leaving 2 bases between them. The CDR3: CASSYDSGANVLTF. The CDR3 DNA sequence: TGTGCCAGCAGTTACGACTCTGGGGCCAACGTCCTGACTTTC.

The chain combines TRBV7-2 with TRBJ1-5; D is unclear. The CDR3 is made up of 11 amino acids. The ends were cut back, 5 bases at V and 9 bases at J, with 8 bases in the middle. The germline CDR1 and CDR2 sequences are SGHTA and FQGNSA. Written as DNA, the CDR3 is TGTGCCAGCAGCCTCTCCGGGCCCCAGCATTTT. Its translation: CASSLSGPQHF.

The chain carries TRBV28 and TRBJ2-7; D unresolved. In germline, CDR1 is MDHEN, CDR2 SYDVKM. CDR3 length equals 13 residues. V dropped 5 bases and J dropped 5 bases, with 13 bases sitting between them. The CDR3 protein is CASSPRSLNEQYF. The CDR3 DNA follows: TGTGCCAGCAGTCCCCGTTCGTTAAACGAGCAGTACTTC.

Points on this clone: Within the sample, other DNA sequences also encode this same CDR3. The chain recombines TRBV7-9 with TRBJ2-7; TRBD2 might be the D (5 bases). The V gene's germline CDR1 is SEHNR and CDR2 FQNEAQ (reference sequence). The V gene lost 1 base and the J gene lost 2 bases, with 9 bases spanning the gap. CDR3 length: 14 residues. In DNA form, the CDR3 reads TGTGCCAGCAGCTTAGTTGTGGGAGCCTACGAGCAGTACTTC. Protein: CASSLVVGAYEQYF. Full variable domain (rest looked up from reference TRBV7-9 and TRBJ2-7): DTGVSQNPRHKITKRGQNVTFRCDPISEHNRLYWYRQTLGQGPEFLTYFQNEAQLEKSRLLSDRFSAERPKGSFSTLEIQRTEQGDSAMYLCASSLVVGAYEQYFGPGTRLTVT.

The J gene is TRBJ2-1, the V gene TRBV7-2; D ambiguous. Germline assignment: CDR1 SGHTA and CDR2 FQGNSA. The CDR3 loop spans 15 amino acids. Trimming removed 0 bases at V and 4 bases at J, with 10 bases between. CDR3 DNA sequence: TGTGCCAGCAGCTTAGCGCTGTCAGGTTACAATGAGCAGTTCTTC. It yields the protein CASSLALSGYNEQFF.

The CDR3 protein is CASSLRASGKNIQYF. Written as DNA, the CDR3 is TGTGCCAGCAGTTTAAGGGCTAGCGGTAAAAACATTCAGTACTTC. The rearrangement links TRBV27 to TRBJ2-4; 7 bases are a match to TRBD2. CDR3 length equals 15 residues. The junction had 5 bases not matched to a gene; V was cut back by 2 bases and J by 4 bases. Germline V gene lookup returns CDR1 MNHEY and CDR2 SMNVEV (reference sequence).

The genes are TRBV28 and TRBJ2-3, with D perhaps matching TRBD1 (6 bases). The CDR3 contains 14 residues. The V end was cut by 6 bases, the J end by 3 bases, with 13 bases between. From germline, CDR1 is MDHEN and CDR2 SYDVKM. In nucleotides, the CDR3 is TGTGCCAGCAGGAAAACAGGGTATACAGATACGCAGTATTTT. As protein: CASRKTGYTDTQYF.

Comments on this clone: The sample contains more than one DNA sequence encoding this CDR3. This chain links TRBV7-3 with TRBJ1-2, with D hard to call. The CDR3 consists of 13 residues. Trimming shortened V by 5 bases and J by 0 bases, and 7 bases separated the two germline ends. Per germline, CDR1 SGHTA and CDR2 FQGTGA. The CDR3 DNA sequence: TGTGCCAGCAGCCCGGATTCTAACTATGGCTACACCTTC. Translated: CASSPDSNYGYTF.

The CDR3 nucleotides read TGTGCCAGCAGTGCGGCTAGCTTTAGCGCAGATACGCAGTATTTT. Translated: CASSAASFSADTQYF. J is TRBJ2-3 and V is TRBV2; possibly TRBD2 for D (5 bases). This CDR3 region has 15 residues. Germline values: CDR1 SNHLY, CDR2 FYNNEI. V lost 4 bases to trimming and J lost 4 bases, with 15 bases between them.

This clone was observed once. V and J are TRBV11-2 and TRBJ2-5; 7 bases align to TRBD1. The CDR3 spans 16 residues. In germline, CDR1 is SGHAT, CDR2 FQNNGV. V dropped 5 bases and J dropped 4; count of bases not matched to a gene: 13. The CDR3 coding sequence is TGTGCCAGCAGCCGTCGAGGGGGCGAAGGATCAGAGACCCAGTACTTC. Translation gives CASSRRGGEGSETQYF.

This clone was detected once. The chain recombines TRBV2 with TRBJ1-4; a possible D gene is TRBD1 (5 bases). CDR3 length: 14 residues. Trimming shortened V by 6 bases and J by 7 bases, and 15 bases separated the two germline ends. Germline loops: CDR1 SNHLY, CDR2 FYNNEI. CDR3 protein: CASSTVMGVEKLFF. The CDR3 nucleotides read TGTGCCAGCAGCACCGTCATGGGGGTTGAAAAACTGTTTTTT.

The V and J genes are TRBV7-9 and TRBJ2-7; 9 positions agree with TRBD2. The junction had 4 bases not matched to a gene; V was cut back by 1 base and J by 3 bases. The CDR3 contains 15 residues. Germline V gene data show CDR1 as SEHNR and CDR2 as FQNEAQ (reference sequence). The CDR3 is CASSLDSSGNYEQYF. The CDR3 nucleotides are TGTGCCAGCAGCTTAGATTCTAGCGGGAACTACGAGCAGTACTTC.

The rearrangement uses TRBV30 and TRBJ2-2, with D maybe TRBD2 (6 bases). The V gene lost 2 bases and the J gene lost 3 bases, with 10 bases spanning the gap. This CDR3 contains 14 residues. The germline gives CDR1 GTSNPN, CDR2 SVGIG (reference sequence). CDR3 nucleotides: TGTGCCTGGAGTCCGGGGACTTACACCGGGGAGCTGTTTTTT. This codes for CAWSPGTYTGELFF.

This chain connects TRBV7-9 to TRBJ2-7, with D perhaps TRBD1 (6 bases). This CDR3 has 13 residues. CDR1 and CDR2 (germline): SEHNR, FQNEAQ (reference sequence). The ends were cut back, 3 bases at V and 4 bases at J, with 10 bases in the middle. The CDR3 bases are TGTGCCAGCAGCTTTACACAGGGTTACGAGCAGTACTTC. It translates to CASSFTQGYEQYF.

As concerns this clone: The same CDR3 is also encoded by other DNA sequences in this sample. The rearrangement uses TRBV7-2 and TRBJ2-7, with 8 bases fitting TRBD2. The junction had 2 bases not matched to a gene; V was cut back by 0 bases and J by 4 bases. Germline CDR1 is SGHTA and CDR2 is FQGNSA. CDR3 size: 14 residues. The CDR3 DNA follows: TGTGCCAGCAGCTTAGCTAGCGGGGCGTACGAGCAGTACTTC. Translation: CASSLASGAYEQYF.

Points on this clone: With a far larger clone one base away, a read error is the likely cause. The DNA for the CDR3 is TGCGCCAGCAGCCTAGAGGGCCAACCCGGAAGCATTCAGTACTTC. It encodes CASSLEGQPGSIQYF. The rearrangement joins TRBV5-1 to TRBJ2-4, with D maybe TRBD2 (5 bases). There are 15 residues in the CDR3. The germline gives CDR1 SGHRS, CDR2 YFSETQ. Trimming took 4 bases from V and 9 from J, leaving 20 bases between them. The whole variable domain, remainder taken from reference TRBV5-1 and TRBJ2-4, is KAGVTQTPRYLIKTRGQQVTLSCSPISGHRSVSWYQQTPGQGLQFLFEYFSETQRNKGNFPGRFSGRQFSNSRSEMNVSTLELGDSALYLCASSLEGQPGSIQYFGAGTRLSVL.

The chain combines TRBV25-1 with TRBJ1-2; D is undetermined. This CDR3 contains 14 residues. The germline V gene encodes CDR1 MGHDK and CDR2 SYGVNS. The germline V and J ends were trimmed by 4 bases and 4 bases, with 13 bases remaining between them. CDR3 bases: TGTGCCAGCAGTGGTAGGACCGAAGCCTATGGCTACACCTTC. Protein sequence: CASSGRTEAYGYTF.